One sample yielded the 10 T cell receptor beta chains listed below, sequenced in a study of T cell clonality in common variable immunodeficiency (dated by TCRdb to the mid-2010s). The library was generated by the immunoSEQ multiplex PCR assay. TCRdb carries this immuneACCESS record with in-frame sequences only. Its versions omit some clonotypes, under half of them owing to an unresolved V gene in the studies checked, with the rest unexplained. With roughly 55,000 clones recorded, this sample contains no clone counted only once. 4.5% to 5.5% of the sample belongs to the ten largest clones. Sequencing was performed on peripheral blood mononuclear cells. These receptors came from a person between 18 and 75 years old in good health.

This clone was seen ten or more times. The read comes to an end 3 residues before the CDR3 does, leaving the germline J gene to fill in the end. V and J are TRBV6-1 and TRBJ1-2; no clear D gene. Germline V gene data show CDR1 as MNHNS and CDR2 as SASEGT. With 3 bases removed from V and 0 bases from J, the gap between germline ends came to 11 bases. The CDR3 has 15 amino acids. Partial CDR3 DNA: TGTGCCAGCAGTGATCCAGGACTGTCTAACTATGGC. Translating gives CASSDPGLSNYG. The whole CDR3 region reads CASSDPGLSNYGYTF.

At least ten counts were recorded for this clone. The DNA ends 3 residues before the CDR3 does, and the rest of the CDR3 is filled in from the germline J gene. The J gene is TRBJ2-5, the V gene TRBV11-2, with D uncertain. Trimming left V 5 bases short and J 5 bases short, with 6 bases between. From germline, CDR1 is SGHAT and CDR2 FQNNGV. The CDR3 is made up of 11 amino acids. The sequenced CDR3 bases are TGTGCCAGCAGCCTCCTGGAGACC. As protein: CASSLLET. The complete CDR3 protein is CASSLLETQYF.

This clone came up a few times. Read sequence stops 3 residues before the CDR3 end, and the germline J gene provides the missing end. J is TRBJ2-1 and V is TRBV20-1; 8 bases are shared with TRBD1. The CDR3 sequence is 13 residues long. Looked up from germline, CDR1 is DFQATT and CDR2 is SNEGSKA (reference sequence). Losses at the gene ends were 4 bases for V and 8 bases for J; bases not matched to a gene: 7. This chain's CDR3 is CSAMGTGGDEQFF. CDR3 DNA, as far as it was read: TGCAGTGCTATGGGGACAGGTGGCGATGAG.

This clone showed up many times. The read is 3 residues too short to cover the CDR3 end, so that end is filled in from the germline J gene. The gene calls are TRBV15 and TRBJ2-5; tentative D call: TRBD1 (6 bases). Germline V lookup: CDR1 LNHNV, CDR2 YYDKDF (reference sequence). The CDR3 runs to 16 residues. Between the trimmed V and J ends, which lost 4 bases and 2 bases, there was a span of 17 bases. The part of the CDR3 DNA that was read is TGTGCCACCAGCATGGGGGCGATGGGGCTTCAAGAGACC. Protein: CATSMGAMGLQET. The CDR3 as a whole reads CATSMGAMGLQETQYF.

Many counts were recorded for this clone. The CDR3 end falls 3 residues outside the read, so it is completed with the germline J gene. V is TRBV20-1 and J is TRBJ2-7; the match to TRBD2 covers 11 bases. Losses at the gene ends were 0 bases for V and 6 bases for J; bases not matched to a gene: 16. CDR1 DFQATT and CDR2 SNEGSKA come from the germline V gene (reference sequence). The CDR3 covers 18 residues. CDR3 loop: CSARDSRGLLAGDPEQYF. Incomplete CDR3 DNA: TGCAGTGCTAGAGATTCCCGTGGACTACTAGCGGGAGATCCCGAG.

This clone has at least ten counts. The read stops 3 residues short of the end of the CDR3; the missing end is completed from the germline J gene. V is TRBV11-2 and J is TRBJ1-2, with D hard to call. Germline V CDR1 and CDR2: SGHAT, FQNNGV. This CDR3 has 13 residues. The covered CDR3 bases are TGTGCCAGCAGCTTGGGCCTGCCGGGGGGC. This encodes CASSLGLPGG. The CDR3 as a whole reads CASSLGLPGGYTF.

This clone is categorized as medium-sized. Read data end 3 residues before the CDR3 end; the end is taken from the germline J gene. This chain connects TRBV12-3 or TRBV12-4 to TRBJ2-3, with TRBD2 matching over 11 bases. This CDR3 is built from 19 residues. V shed 3 bases and J 3 bases; nucleotides not matched to a gene: 14. CDR3: CASSLTGYTSGSATDTQYF. The part of the CDR3 DNA that was read is TGTGCCAGCAGTTTGACGGGATATACTAGCGGGAGCGCGACAGATACG.

This clone occurred many times. The read terminates 3 residues ahead of where the CDR3 ends, so the germline J gene completes it. The genes are TRBV5-4 and TRBJ1-1; 9 nucleotides match TRBD1. CDR1 and CDR2 (germline): SGHNT, YYREEE (reference sequence). Trimming at V came to 4 bases and at J to 4 bases, leaving 8 bases not matched to a gene. The length of the CDR3 is 15 residues. CDR3 region: CASSGSDRGSTEAFF. CDR3 bases read: TGTGCCAGCAGCGGGTCGGACAGGGGATCCACTGAA.

In this sample, this clone turned up many times. The read stops 3 residues short of the end of the CDR3; the missing end is completed from the germline J gene. The chain carries TRBV5-4 and TRBJ2-5; perhaps TRBD1 as D (5 bases). The CDR3 covers 15 residues. Germline V gives CDR1 SGHNT, CDR2 YYREEE (reference sequence). V was shortened by 0 bases and J by 5 bases, with 14 bases between the two germline ends. CDR3 in amino acids: CASSLGLRDGETQYF. Incomplete CDR3 DNA: TGTGCCAGCAGCTTGGGCCTCAGGGATGGGGAGACC.

This clone came up a few times. Read data end 3 residues before the CDR3 end; the end is taken from the germline J gene. The V call is TRBV10-3, the J call TRBJ2-7; TRBD2 is a possible D gene (5 bases). Trimming stripped 7 bases from V and 2 bases from J, with 21 bases between. The CDR3 has 16 amino acids. CDR1 and CDR2 from the germline V gene are ENHRY and SYGVKD. The CDR3 loop is CAITSKPTGNTYEQYF. The part of the CDR3 DNA that was read is TGTGCCATCACCTCGAAGCCGACGGGGAACACCTACGAG.